Listed below are T cell receptor beta chains from one sample, sequenced in a study of monozygotic twins with inflammatory bowel disease. TCRdb reworked the 5' RACE reads into one entry per CDR3 protein, no DNA. Its table lists nearly 450,000 distinct CDR3 sequences. The sample consisted of blood. These TCRs come from a human donor with ulcerative colitis or Crohn's disease, or a healthy co-twin of an affected twin (not recorded which). CDR3s include the opening cysteine and the closing phenylalanine or tryptophan.

j_call,v_call,cdr3_aa
TRBJ2-1,TRBV28,CASSPSDRDEQFF
TRBJ1-6,TRBV6-1,CASNYRPRGGPLHF
TRBJ2-1,TRBV25-1,CASIPRGLAGGNEQFF
TRBJ2-7,TRBV20-1,CSARAGSEQYF
TRBJ2-1,TRBV7-2,CASSPKFGWNEQFF
TRBJ2-3,TRBV29-1,CSVEGAGPPSTDTQYF
TRBJ2-1,TRBV20-1,CSALVPPPGTRHEQFF
TRBJ1-4,TRBV20-1,CSARSSGGKNEKLFF
TRBJ2-3,TRBV7-2,CASSLRWASTDTQYF
TRBJ2-1,TRBV19,CASSTSTDEQFF
TRBJ2-7,TRBV25-1,CASSDAGGLNEQYF
TRBJ2-2,TRBV10-3,CAIWRSNTGELFF
TRBJ2-2,TRBV7-8,CASSGEGAADTGELFF
TRBJ2-1,TRBV3-1,CASSQDQRGGKGQFF
TRBJ1-2,TRBV30,CAWSVRSRDNYGYTF
TRBJ1-4,TRBV7-9,CASSSLTGGATNEKLFF
TRBJ2-1,TRBV2,CASRLGGVRNEQFF
TRBJ2-1,TRBV10-3,CATLAGGHVDEQFF
TRBJ1-1,TRBV29-1,CSVVASLNTEAFF
TRBJ2-1,TRBV18,CASSPLAGEERNEQFF
TRBJ1-1,TRBV25-1,CASSDYRGIRYTEAFF
TRBJ1-5,TRBV5-1,CASSPDSNQPQHF
TRBJ1-5,TRBV7-8,CASRLQQGQPQHF
TRBJ1-1,TRBV12-3/TRBV12-4,CASSWGQGAFF